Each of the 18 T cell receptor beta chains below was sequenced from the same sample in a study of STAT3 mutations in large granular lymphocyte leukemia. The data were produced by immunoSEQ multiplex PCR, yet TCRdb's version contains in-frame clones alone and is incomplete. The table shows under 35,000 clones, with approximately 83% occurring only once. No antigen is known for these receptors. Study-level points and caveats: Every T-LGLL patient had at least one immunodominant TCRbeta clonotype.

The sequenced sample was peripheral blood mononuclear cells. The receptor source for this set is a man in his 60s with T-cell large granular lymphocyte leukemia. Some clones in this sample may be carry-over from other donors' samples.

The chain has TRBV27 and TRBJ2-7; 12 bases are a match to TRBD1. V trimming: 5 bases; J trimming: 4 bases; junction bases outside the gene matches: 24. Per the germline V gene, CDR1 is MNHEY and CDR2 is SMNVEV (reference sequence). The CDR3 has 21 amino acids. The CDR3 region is CASSTGQGAPNGLAELYEQYF. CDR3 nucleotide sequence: TGTGCCAGCAGTACGGGACAGGGGGCCCCAAACGGACTAGCGGAGTTATACGAGCAGTACTTC.

CDR3 in amino acids: CASSDRSNSPLHF. CDR3 in DNA: TGTGCCAGCAGTGACAGGTCTAATTCACCCCTCCACTTT. J is TRBJ1-6 and V is TRBV6-4, with D unclear. Germline CDR1 and CDR2: MRHNA and SNTAGT. Trimming stripped 2 bases from V and 6 bases from J, with 5 bases between. CDR3 length: 13 residues.

CDR3 protein: CASSPGNYEQYF. The CDR3 bases are TGTGCCAGCTCACCAGGGAACTACGAGCAGTACTTC. V usage is TRBV18 and J usage is TRBJ2-7; D remains ambiguous. Per germline, CDR1 KGHSH and CDR2 LQKENI. CDR3 length: 12 amino acids. V lost 2 bases and J 3 bases, leaving 5 bases between the germline ends.

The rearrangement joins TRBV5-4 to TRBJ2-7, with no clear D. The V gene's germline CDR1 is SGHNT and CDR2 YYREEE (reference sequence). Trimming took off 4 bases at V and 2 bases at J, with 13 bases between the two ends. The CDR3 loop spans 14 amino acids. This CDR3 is CASSPQSTTYEQYF. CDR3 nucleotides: TGTGCCAGCAGCCCACAATCCACTACCTACGAGCAGTACTTC. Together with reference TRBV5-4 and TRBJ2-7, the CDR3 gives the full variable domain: ETGVTQSPTHLIKTRGQQVTLRCSSQSGHNTVSWYQQALGQGPQFIFQYYREEENGRGNFPPRFSGLQFPNYSSELNVNALELDDSALYLCASSPQSTTYEQYFGPGTRLTVT.

As DNA, the CDR3 is TGTGCCAGCAGTGAACACGGGGAAGGAGAGACCCAGTACTTC. This translates into CASSEHGEGETQYF. The rearrangement uses TRBV25-1 and TRBJ2-5, with TRBD2 as a possible D gene (5 bases). This CDR3 region has 14 residues. Deletions cut 2 bases from V and 4 bases from J, with 11 bases between. Germline assignment: CDR1 MGHDK and CDR2 SYGVNS.

The CDR3 spells CSARDSGGEKLFF. In DNA, the CDR3 is TGCAGCGCTCGGGACTCAGGTGGTGAAAAACTGTTTTTT. V usage is TRBV29-1 and J usage is TRBJ1-4, with D possibly being TRBD1 (5 bases). Germline assignment: CDR1 SQVTM and CDR2 ANQGSEA. V lost 7 bases and J 7 bases, leaving 16 bases between the germline ends. CDR3 length: 13 residues.

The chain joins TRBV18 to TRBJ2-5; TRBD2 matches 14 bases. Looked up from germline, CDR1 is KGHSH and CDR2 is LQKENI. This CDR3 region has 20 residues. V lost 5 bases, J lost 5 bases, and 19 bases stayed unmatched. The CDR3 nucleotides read TGTGCCAGCTCAGGGGCCCTAGGACTAGCGGGAGGCCGGCCGTTTGAGACCCAGTACTTC. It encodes CASSGALGLAGGRPFETQYF.

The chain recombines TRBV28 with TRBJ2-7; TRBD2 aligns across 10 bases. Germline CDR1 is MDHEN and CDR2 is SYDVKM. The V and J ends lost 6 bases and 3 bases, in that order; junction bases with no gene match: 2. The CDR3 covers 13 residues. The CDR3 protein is CASSRTSGYEQYF. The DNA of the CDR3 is TGTGCCAGCAGCCGGACTAGCGGCTACGAGCAGTACTTC. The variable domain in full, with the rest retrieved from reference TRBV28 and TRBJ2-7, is DVKVTQSSRYLVKRTGEKVFLECVQDMDHENMFWYRQDPGLGLRLIYFSYDVKMKEKGDIPEGYSVSREKKERFSLILESASTNQTSMYLCASSRTSGYEQYFGPGTRLTVT.

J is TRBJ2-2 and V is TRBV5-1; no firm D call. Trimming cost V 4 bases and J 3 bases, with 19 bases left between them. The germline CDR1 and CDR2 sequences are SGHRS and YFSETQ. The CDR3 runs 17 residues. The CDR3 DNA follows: TGCGCCAGCAGCCCCCGGTCCGTAGGCGGAGACACCGGGGAGCTGTTTTTT. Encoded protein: CASSPRSVGGDTGELFF.

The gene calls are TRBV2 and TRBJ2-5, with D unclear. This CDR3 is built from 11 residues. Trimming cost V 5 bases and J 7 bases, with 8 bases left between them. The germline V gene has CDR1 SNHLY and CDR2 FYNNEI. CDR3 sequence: CASSSWGTQYF. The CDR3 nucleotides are TGTGCCAGCAGTTCGTGGGGGACCCAGTACTTC.

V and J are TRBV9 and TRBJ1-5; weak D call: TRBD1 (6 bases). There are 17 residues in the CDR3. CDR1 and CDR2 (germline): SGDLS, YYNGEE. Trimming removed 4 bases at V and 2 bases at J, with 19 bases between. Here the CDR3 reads CASSQTRGALGNQPQHF. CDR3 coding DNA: TGTGCCAGCAGCCAGACCCGGGGGGCACTCGGCAATCAGCCCCAGCATTTT.

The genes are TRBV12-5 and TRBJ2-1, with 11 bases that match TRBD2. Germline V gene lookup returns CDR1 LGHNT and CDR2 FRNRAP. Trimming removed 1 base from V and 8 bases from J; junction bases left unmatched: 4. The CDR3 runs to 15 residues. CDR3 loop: CASGLELAGADEQFF. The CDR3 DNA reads TGTGCTAGTGGTTTGGAACTAGCGGGGGCCGATGAGCAGTTCTTC.

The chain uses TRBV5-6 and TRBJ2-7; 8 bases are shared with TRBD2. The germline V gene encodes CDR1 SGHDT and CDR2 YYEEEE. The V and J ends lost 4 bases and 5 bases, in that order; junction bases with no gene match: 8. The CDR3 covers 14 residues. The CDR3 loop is CASSPGLVDNEQYF. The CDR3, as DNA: TGTGCCAGCAGCCCGGGACTAGTAGATAACGAGCAGTACTTC.

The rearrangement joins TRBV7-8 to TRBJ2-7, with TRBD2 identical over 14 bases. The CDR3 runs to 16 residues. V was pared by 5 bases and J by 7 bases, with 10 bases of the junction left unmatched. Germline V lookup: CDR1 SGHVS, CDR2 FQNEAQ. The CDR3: CASSPLTSGRAGEQYF. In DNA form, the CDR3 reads TGTGCCAGCAGCCCCCTGACTAGCGGGAGGGCGGGGGAGCAGTACTTC.

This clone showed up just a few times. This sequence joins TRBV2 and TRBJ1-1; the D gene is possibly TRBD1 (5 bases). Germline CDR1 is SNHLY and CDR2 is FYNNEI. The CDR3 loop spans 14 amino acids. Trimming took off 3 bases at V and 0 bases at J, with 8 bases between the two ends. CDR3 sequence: CASSDGALNTEAFF. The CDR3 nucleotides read TGTGCCAGCAGTGATGGGGCACTGAACACTGAAGCTTTCTTT.

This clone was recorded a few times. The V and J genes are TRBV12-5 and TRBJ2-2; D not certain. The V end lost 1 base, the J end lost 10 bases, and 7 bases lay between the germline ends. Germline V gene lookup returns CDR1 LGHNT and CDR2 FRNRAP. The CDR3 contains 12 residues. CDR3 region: CASGLEGSELFF. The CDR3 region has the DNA TGTGCTAGTGGTTTGGAAGGGTCGGAGCTGTTTTTT.

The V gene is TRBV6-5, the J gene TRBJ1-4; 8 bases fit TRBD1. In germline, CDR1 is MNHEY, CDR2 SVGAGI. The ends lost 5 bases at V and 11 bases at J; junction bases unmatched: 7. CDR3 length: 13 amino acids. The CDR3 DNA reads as TGTGCCAGCAGTGTTAGGACAGGGTCTAAACTGTTTTTT. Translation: CASSVRTGSKLFF.

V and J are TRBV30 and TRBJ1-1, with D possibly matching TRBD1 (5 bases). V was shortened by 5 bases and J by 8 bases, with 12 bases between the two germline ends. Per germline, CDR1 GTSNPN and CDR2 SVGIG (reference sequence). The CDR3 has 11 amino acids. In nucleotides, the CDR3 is TGTGCCTGGGTAACCGGGACCGAAGCTTTCTTT. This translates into CAWVTGTEAFF.